The source of this T cell receptor beta chain is a study of blood T cell repertoires in COVID-19. Trimming removed 2 bases at V and 5 bases at J, with 6 bases between. Germline-derived CDR1 and CDR2 are MDHEN and SYDVKM. CDR3 length equals 13 residues. The table came from immunoSEQ multiplex PCR; TCRdb's copy has only in-frame clones and leaves some out. This table holds just over 95,000 clones, about 81% found once. Sequencing used peripheral blood. The chain employs TRBV28 and TRBJ1-4; no clear D. This receptor was taken from a man older than 75 with acute or convalescent COVID-19. CDR3 residues: CASSLQLNEKLFF. CDR3 nucleotides: TGTGCCAGCAGTTTACAGTTAAATGAAAAACTGTTTTTT.